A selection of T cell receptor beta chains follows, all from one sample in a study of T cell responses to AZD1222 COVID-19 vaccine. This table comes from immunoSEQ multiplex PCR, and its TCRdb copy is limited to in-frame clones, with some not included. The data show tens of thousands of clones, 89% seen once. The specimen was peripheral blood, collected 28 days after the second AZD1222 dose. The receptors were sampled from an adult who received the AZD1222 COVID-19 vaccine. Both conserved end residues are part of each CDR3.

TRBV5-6	CASSSSGGEETQYF
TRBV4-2	CASSQDVASGGQETQYF
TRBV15	CATSRDQGRAFF
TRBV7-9	CASSLAVSPLHF
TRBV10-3	CAISELFGTASTDTQYF
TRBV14	CASSRGAQETQYF
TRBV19	CASSIEIGLSNPNEQFF
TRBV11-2	CASSLSPTRDRSNTF
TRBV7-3	CASSLTGSSGNTIYF
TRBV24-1	CATSDPGDTDTQYF
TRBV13	CASSHPGQVYNEQFF
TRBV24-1	CATSDRGQLIQETQYF
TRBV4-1	CASSQDSLAGATSYNEQFF
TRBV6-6	CASSLLRANVLTF
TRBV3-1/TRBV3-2	CASSQDRTNSYEQYF
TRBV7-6	CASSLTQGADPSNEKLFF
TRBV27	CASSFFSGGGYEQFF
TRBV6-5	CASSYSGLPEDGELFF
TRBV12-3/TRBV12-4	CASSRTANTEAFF
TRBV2	CASRPPGQRSDTQYF
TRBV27	CASSFGGLYGYTF
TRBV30	CACTGTGGNTIYF
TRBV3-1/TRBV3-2	CASSQVIGEKLFF
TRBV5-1	CASSYRTGESSPLHF
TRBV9	CASSPPGGADTQYF
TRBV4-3	CASSQDGAGGSYIQYF
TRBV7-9	CASSSTGGVKSAEAFF
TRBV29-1	CSGRSSGGTGELFF
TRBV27	CASSLTGGRTEAFF
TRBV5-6	CASSLAVMNTEAFF
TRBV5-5	CASSLGNSAFYEQYF
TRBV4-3	CASSQGDRVFFEKLFF
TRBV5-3	CARSLGVWDREYF
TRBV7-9	CASSLARALGDTF
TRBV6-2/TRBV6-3	CASSYSTHMVYEQYF
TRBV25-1	CASSGKFESGNTIYF
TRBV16	CASSQLGDRVNGQPQHF
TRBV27	CASSSKPPGSYNSPLHF